This passage covers 8 T cell receptor beta chains from one sample sequenced in a study of T cells in Graves' hyperthyroidism and ophthalmopathy (dated by TCRdb to between 2018 and 2021). Libraries came from multiplex PCR. The sequencer was an Illumina HiSeq 2000. TCR beta CDR3 regions were amplified from RNA transcripts. The first round of RT-PCR for the TCR CDR3 was performed with the HTBI primer set and the Qiagen OneStep RT-PCR kit. Clones were called with MiXCR by TCRdb after fastp trimmed the public reads at Q25, and only in-frame beta chains were retained. When rows share a CDR3 protein, they turn into one entry using the most common DNA and genes. Here the sample has about 410,000 distinct CDR3 sequences; approximately 15% occur a single time. About 12% of the sample rests with the top ten. Sequences were obtained from blood. The receptor set was obtained from a man in his late teens or twenties with Graves' ophthalmopathy.

The gene calls are TRBV20-1 and TRBJ1-1; D is perhaps TRBD1 (6 bases). The germline CDR1 and CDR2 sequences are DFQATT and SNEGSKA (reference sequence). The V and J ends lost 1 base and 6 bases respectively, with 24 bases between them. This CDR3 has 17 residues. The DNA for the CDR3 is TGCAGTGCTAGAGCCCTACACCCGGGGGCTCTCAACGCTGAAGCTTTCTTT. Encoded protein: CSARALHPGALNAEAFF.

There are many counts of this clonotype. The chain links TRBV2 to TRBJ1-5, with TRBD1 as a possible D gene (5 bases). There are 14 residues in the CDR3. Germline assignment: CDR1 SNHLY and CDR2 FYNNEI. The V gene lost 5 bases and the J gene lost 7 bases, with 15 bases spanning the gap. The CDR3 DNA reads TGTGCCAGCAGTCCCCGGGGCCAGGTCCAGCCCCAGCATTTT. It yields the protein CASSPRGQVQPQHF.

For this clonotype: This may arise from a read error, as a much more abundant clone is one base away. The chain recombines TRBV12-3 or TRBV12-4 with TRBJ1-3, with D possibly TRBD1 on 5 matching bases. The CDR3 length is 15 residues. The DNA of the CDR3 is TGTGCCGGCAGTCCCCAGTTTGGGGGTGGAAACACCATATATTTT. This encodes CAGSPQFGGGNTIYF.

This clonotype was seen repeatedly, ten times or more. This chain uses TRBV7-3 with TRBJ2-7, with 14 bases aligning to TRBD2. The CDR3 has 14 residues. CDR1 and CDR2 (germline): SGHTA, FQGTGA. With V trimmed by 2 bases and J by 6 bases, 0 bases remained unmatched. The CDR3 nucleotides read TGTGCCAGCAGCTTAGGGACTAGCGGGGGCGAGCAGTACTTC. Translating it yields CASSLGTSGGEQYF.

This clonotype was counted at least ten times. The rearrangement uses TRBV29-1 and TRBJ1-1; no reliable D call. The CDR3 is made up of 13 amino acids. Germline V gene data show CDR1 as SQVTM and CDR2 as ANQGSEA. The ends were cut back, 4 bases at V and 1 base at J, with 10 bases in the middle. The CDR3 here is CSVGAQENTEAFF. The CDR3 nucleotides are TGCAGCGTTGGGGCCCAAGAGAACACTGAAGCTTTCTTT.

This clonotype was seen ten or more times. The chain carries TRBV7-2 and TRBJ1-5, with a weak D call TRBD1 (5 bases). The CDR3 runs 14 residues. Germline V gene sequence: CDR1 SGHTA, CDR2 FQGNSA. Trimming removed 5 bases from V and 5 bases from J, with 13 bases in between. For the CDR3, the DNA is TGTGCCAGCAGCCTTTCGAGGGACTATCAGCCCCAGCATTTT. Translated, it gives CASSLSRDYQPQHF.

This clonotype occurred many times. The V gene is TRBV5-1, the J gene TRBJ1-6; the D gene is possibly TRBD1 (5 bases). Germline values: CDR1 SGHRS, CDR2 YFSETQ. CDR3 length equals 13 residues. The ends were cut back, 4 bases at V and 7 bases at J, with 9 bases in the middle. The CDR3 bases are TGCGCCAGCAGCGGCCGACAGAATTCACCCCTCCACTTT. Protein: CASSGRQNSPLHF.

This rearrangement joins TRBV15 to TRBJ2-4; maybe TRBD2 (5 bases). Germline V gene data show CDR1 as LNHNV and CDR2 as YYDKDF (reference sequence). V dropped 0 bases and J dropped 9 bases, with 15 bases sitting between them. The CDR3 spans 15 residues. CDR3 coding DNA: TGTGCCACCAGCAGAGATGTTACGGGAATGGGCATTCAGTACTTC. This sequence encodes CATSRDVTGMGIQYF. Full variable domain (rest looked up from reference TRBV15 and TRBJ2-4): DAMVIQNPRYQVTQFGKPVTLSCSQTLNHNVMYWYQQKSSQAPKLLFHYYDKDFNNEADTPDNFQSRRPNTSFCFLDIRSPGLGDTAMYLCATSRDVTGMGIQYFGAGTRLSVL.